The 24 T cell receptor beta chains reported below all come from one sample, sequenced in a study of T cell responses to AZD1222 COVID-19 vaccine. TCRdb's copy holds only in-frame clones and misses some; the assay was immunoSEQ multiplex PCR. The repertoire has approximately 150,000 clones, around 90% of them found once; the top ten carry roughly 5.4%. The sample was peripheral blood, taken 28 days after the second dose of the MenACWY control vaccine. These receptors came from an adult who received the MenACWY meningococcal vaccine as a control.

CDR3 DNA: TGTGCCACCAGCCTAGGGCGGGGCGAGCAGTACTTC. Translating gives CATSLGRGEQYF. The chain joins TRBV24-1 to TRBJ2-7, with D possibly matching TRBD2 (6 bases). The CDR3 spans 12 residues. V lost 7 bases, J lost 6 bases, and 12 bases lay in between. CDR1 is KGHDR, CDR2 SFDVKD, per germline.

This chain connects TRBV5-6 to TRBJ2-1; 7 nucleotides agree with TRBD2. The V gene's germline CDR1 is SGHDT and CDR2 YYEEEE. With 4 bases clipped from V and 3 bases from J, the junction kept 13 bases outside the gene matches. CDR3 length: 17 residues. The CDR3 is CASSDFQAGYLYNEQFF. In DNA, the CDR3 is TGTGCCAGCAGCGACTTCCAAGCGGGATACCTCTACAATGAGCAGTTCTTC.

This chain uses TRBV9 with TRBJ2-7; 11 bases are shared with TRBD1. Per germline, CDR1 SGDLS and CDR2 YYNGEE. The CDR3 spans 15 residues. Trimming removed 0 bases from V and 3 bases from J; junction bases left unmatched: 2. The CDR3, as DNA: TGTGCCAGCAGCGTAGGGACAGGGGGCCGCTACGAGCAGTACTTC. It encodes CASSVGTGGRYEQYF.

CDR3: CASSLAGGSAETQYF. The CDR3 nucleotides are TGTGCCAGCAGCTTGGCGGGCGGGAGCGCGGAGACCCAGTACTTC. The chain has TRBV7-2 and TRBJ2-5; 7 nucleotides agree with TRBD2. CDR1 SGHTA and CDR2 FQGNSA come from the germline V gene. This CDR3 has 15 amino acids. Trimming removed 3 bases from V and 5 bases from J; junction bases left unmatched: 9.

The chain recombines TRBV2 with TRBJ1-4; D call uncertain. The CDR3 totals 15 residues. The germline CDR1 and CDR2 sequences are SNHLY and FYNNEI. Trimming took off 0 bases at V and 3 bases at J, with 8 bases between the two ends. The CDR3 region is CASSEARLPNEKLFF. Here the CDR3 DNA reads TGTGCCAGCAGTGAAGCCCGGTTGCCTAATGAAAAACTGTTTTTT.

Only one count was recorded for this clone. This chain links TRBV27 with TRBJ2-1, with 7 bases fitting TRBD1. V was clipped by 3 bases and J by 10 bases; unmatched bases: 9. Germline CDR1 MNHEY, CDR2 SMNVEV (reference sequence). CDR3 length: 14 residues. This chain's CDR3 is CASSFLRQGGEQFF. The CDR3 coding sequence is TGTGCCAGCAGTTTCCTACGACAGGGCGGGGAGCAGTTCTTC.

J is TRBJ1-4 and V is TRBV30; 8 bases fit TRBD1. Trimming took 6 bases from V and 7 from J; bases not matched to a gene: 10. Germline values: CDR1 GTSNPN, CDR2 SVGIG (reference sequence). CDR3 size: 14 residues. The CDR3 loop is CACSTDREGEKLFF. Written as DNA, the CDR3 is TGTGCCTGTTCTACGGACAGGGAGGGTGAAAAACTGTTTTTT.

The gene calls are TRBV7-2 and TRBJ1-2; D remains unclear. The CDR3 covers 15 residues. V lost 0 bases and J lost 4, with 12 bases in between. Per germline, CDR1 SGHTA and CDR2 FQGNSA. Written as DNA, the CDR3 is TGTGCCAGCAGCTTAGCGGCCACGGCGGGCTATGGCTACACCTTC. Amino acid sequence: CASSLAATAGYGYTF.

This clone was observed a handful of times. The chain uses TRBV5-6 and TRBJ2-5; no clear D gene. V lost 4 bases, J lost 3 bases, and 10 bases lay in between. There are 13 residues in the CDR3. Per the germline V gene, CDR1 is SGHDT and CDR2 is YYEEEE. This CDR3 reads CASSPTAEETQYF. CDR3 DNA: TGTGCCAGCAGCCCAACGGCCGAAGAGACCCAGTACTTC.

The chain has TRBV28 and TRBJ1-2; no clear D gene. The germline gives CDR1 MDHEN, CDR2 SYDVKM. V was pared by 6 bases and J by 7 bases, with 15 bases between. The CDR3 runs 13 residues. This chain's CDR3 is CASSGHRWGGYTF. The CDR3 DNA is TGTGCCAGCAGCGGGCACCGGTGGGGTGGCTACACCTTC.

The chain's CDR3 is CASSLVLQNSYNEQFF. The CDR3 DNA reads TGTGCCAGCAGCTTGGTGTTGCAGAACTCCTACAATGAGCAGTTCTTC. V usage is TRBV5-6 and J usage is TRBJ2-1; D not resolved. The CDR3 length is 16 residues. The ends were cut back, 0 bases at V and 0 bases at J, with 10 bases in the middle. Germline CDR1 is SGHDT and CDR2 is YYEEEE.

This chain links TRBV19 with TRBJ2-3; D is uncertain. Germline CDR1 reads LNHDA; CDR2 reads SQIVND (reference sequence). With 3 bases removed from V and 3 bases from J, the gap between germline ends came to 16 bases. The CDR3 consists of 16 residues. In DNA, the CDR3 is TGTGCCAGTAGTATTGCTGCATTTTCCCTTACAGATACGCAGTATTTT. Residues: CASSIAAFSLTDTQYF.

Remarks on this clone: One end of the junction does not line up with germline, which may come from a read error. V is TRBV4-3 and J is TRBJ1-1, with D possibly being TRBD1 (5 bases). The CDR3 totals 14 residues. Germline CDR1 and CDR2: LGHNA and YSLEER. The CDR3 loop reads CASSPDIWNSEAFF. DNA of the CDR3: TGCGCCAGCAGCCCGGACATCTGGAACTCTGAAGCTTTCTTT.

The chain carries TRBV28 and TRBJ1-2; D gene unclear. The CDR3 spans 13 residues. Germline V gene lookup returns CDR1 MDHEN and CDR2 SYDVKM. The germline V and J ends were trimmed by 5 bases and 5 bases, with 12 bases remaining between them. CDR3 sequence (DNA): TGTGCCAGCAGTATACCCAGAGGTTATGGCTACACCTTC. It translates to CASSIPRGYGYTF.

This sequence joins TRBV5-1 and TRBJ1-1, with unresolved D. CDR1 and CDR2 from the germline V gene are SGHRS and YFSETQ. The CDR3 has 14 residues. Trimming pared 4 bases from V and 4 bases from J, leaving 14 bases between. CDR3 loop: CASSIPGGGTEAFF. In nucleotides, the CDR3 is TGCGCCAGCAGCATTCCGGGCGGTGGCACTGAAGCTTTCTTT. The complete variable domain, with remaining parts taken from reference TRBV5-1 and TRBJ1-1, reads KAGVTQTPRYLIKTRGQQVTLSCSPISGHRSVSWYQQTPGQGLQFLFEYFSETQRNKGNFPGRFSGRQFSNSRSEMNVSTLELGDSALYLCASSIPGGGTEAFFGQGTRLTVV.

The rearrangement joins TRBV5-6 to TRBJ2-5; 14 bases line up with TRBD2. CDR3 length: 17 amino acids. The trim removed 3 bases at V and 4 bases at J, leaving 8 bases unmatched. From germline, CDR1 is SGHDT and CDR2 YYEEEE. CDR3 DNA: TGTGCCAGCAGCTCCCAGACTAGCGGGAGGGTAGTAGAGACCCAGTACTTC. Translation gives CASSSQTSGRVVETQYF.

The chain joins TRBV7-9 to TRBJ2-1; D unresolved. CDR3 length: 13 residues. The germline CDR1 and CDR2 sequences are SEHNR and FQNEAQ (reference sequence). Trimming stripped 2 bases from V and 6 bases from J, with 8 bases between. CDR3 sequence reads: CASSLILPNEQFF. The CDR3 nucleotides are TGTGCCAGCAGCTTAATTCTCCCCAATGAGCAGTTCTTC. Together with reference TRBV7-9 and TRBJ2-1, the CDR3 gives the full variable domain: DTGVSQNPRHKITKRGQNVTFRCDPISEHNRLYWYRQTLGQGPEFLTYFQNEAQLEKSRLLSDRFSAERPKGSFSTLEIQRTEQGDSAMYLCASSLILPNEQFFGPGTRLTVL.

The chain combines TRBV3-1 (or the pseudogene TRBV3-2) with TRBJ2-2, with D perhaps TRBD1 (6 bases). The CDR3 is 18 residues long. The V gene's germline CDR1 is LGHDT and CDR2 YNNKEL (reference sequence). V was trimmed by 2 bases and J by 0 bases, leaving 16 bases between them. The CDR3 loop reads CASSQFRTALPNTGELFF. As DNA, the CDR3 is TGTGCCAGCAGCCAATTTCGGACAGCGCTACCGAACACCGGGGAGCTGTTTTTT.

This chain connects TRBV6-1 to TRBJ1-5; no clear D gene. V lost 3 bases and J 0 bases, leaving 12 bases between the germline ends. CDR3 length equals 16 residues. Germline-derived CDR1 and CDR2 are MNHNS and SASEGT. As DNA, the CDR3 is TGTGCCAGCAGTGATGAAATTGGGTATAGCAATCAGCCCCAGCATTTT. Amino acid sequence: CASSDEIGYSNQPQHF.

The chain combines TRBV11-3 with TRBJ2-1; 13 bases are shared with TRBD2. The CDR3 contains 15 residues. Germline CDR1 reads SGHNT; CDR2 reads YENEEA. J gave up 11 bases and V 1 base, and 5 bases lay outside the gene matches. CDR3 in amino acids: CASSLVGTSGIKQFF. CDR3 nucleotides: TGTGCCAGCAGCTTAGTCGGGACTAGCGGGATAAAGCAGTTCTTC.

For the CDR3, the DNA is TGTGCCAGCAGCCCCCAAGTGAACACTGAAGCTTTCTTT. It codes for CASSPQVNTEAFF. The chain recombines TRBV7-2 with TRBJ1-1, with D uncertain. Trimming shortened V by 5 bases and J by 0 bases, and 7 bases separated the two germline ends. This CDR3 contains 13 residues. Germline V CDR1 and CDR2: SGHTA, FQGNSA.

This clone appeared a few times. The chain joins TRBV9 to TRBJ2-1, with no clear D. The CDR3 has 15 amino acids. The germline V gene has CDR1 SGDLS and CDR2 YYNGEE. The V end lost 2 bases, the J end lost 0 bases, and 9 bases lay between the germline ends. The CDR3 loop reads CASSVADSSYNEQFF. The CDR3 nucleotides read TGTGCCAGCAGCGTGGCGGATAGCTCCTACAATGAGCAGTTCTTC. The entire variable domain, with the rest obtained from reference TRBV9 and TRBJ2-1, is as follows: DSGVTQTPKHLITATGQRVTLRCSPRSGDLSVYWYQQSLDQGLQFLIQYYNGEERAKGNILERFSAQQFPDLHSELNLSSLELGDSALYFCASSVADSSYNEQFFGPGTRLTVL.

The chain links TRBV5-1 to TRBJ1-3; the D gene is possibly TRBD1 (5 bases). The germline V gene encodes CDR1 SGHRS and CDR2 YFSETQ. The CDR3 has 16 residues. V lost 0 bases to trimming and J lost 0 bases, with 10 bases between them. This CDR3 reads CASSLVGVSSGNTIYF. In DNA form, the CDR3 reads TGCGCCAGCAGCTTGGTGGGGGTTAGCTCTGGAAACACCATATATTTT.

The V gene is TRBV19, the J gene TRBJ1-3; TRBD1 might be the D (5 bases). Trimming stripped 4 bases from V and 4 bases from J, with 11 bases between. CDR1 and CDR2 from the germline V gene are LNHDA and SQIVND (reference sequence). CDR3 length equals 14 residues. For the CDR3, the DNA is TGTGCCAGTAGTAGGCAGGGTCTGGGAAACACCATATATTTT. Protein sequence: CASSRQGLGNTIYF. Based on the CDR3 plus reference TRBV19 and TRBJ1-3, the full variable domain is DGGITQSPKYLFRKEGQNVTLSCEQNLNHDAMYWYRQDPGQGLRLIYYSQIVNDFQKGDIAEGYSVSREKKESFPLTVTSAQKNPTAFYLCASSRQGLGNTIYFGEGSWLTVV.